The 12 T cell receptor beta chains presented below share a single source sample, sequenced in a study of memory CD4+ T cells and cytomegalovirus serostatus. Sequencing used immunoSEQ multiplex PCR; TCRdb keeps in-frame clones, though not all of them. Altogether 48,000 or so clones are present, about three quarters being singletons, with the ten largest covering around 0.77%. The sort gate was single viable CD3+CD4+CD8-CD45RO+ cells for memory CD4+ T cells. The sequencing sample was made of memory CD4+ T cells from blood. Receptor source: an adult in good health and CMV-seronegative.

This clone appeared a few times. J is TRBJ1-4 and V is TRBV18, with unresolved D. Trimming stripped 2 bases from V and 0 bases from J, with 10 bases between. CDR3 length: 16 residues. Germline loops: CDR1 KGHSH, CDR2 LQKENI. This chain's CDR3 is CASSPRQGTTNEKLFF. The CDR3 DNA sequence: TGTGCCAGCTCACCAAGGCAAGGTACAACTAATGAAAAACTGTTTTTT.

The chain employs TRBV6-6 and TRBJ1-5, with 9 bases fitting TRBD1. CDR3 size: 16 residues. Looked up from germline, CDR1 is MNHNY and CDR2 is SVGAGI (reference sequence). V gave up 5 bases and J gave up 2 bases; unmatched junction bases: 7. The CDR3 spells CASSKDRGKGNQPQHF. The CDR3 bases are TGTGCCAGCAGTAAGGACAGGGGAAAGGGCAATCAGCCCCAGCATTTT.

The chain recombines TRBV15 with TRBJ1-1; the D gene is possibly TRBD1 (5 bases). Trimming shortened V by 8 bases and J by 4 bases, and 14 bases separated the two germline ends. The germline CDR1 and CDR2 sequences are LNHNV and YYDKDF (reference sequence). CDR3 length: 13 amino acids. The CDR3 region is CATRGRFGTEAFF. The CDR3 DNA is TGTGCCACCCGGGGCAGGTTCGGCACTGAAGCTTTCTTT. The full variable domain, completed using reference TRBV15 and TRBJ1-1, is DAMVIQNPRYQVTQFGKPVTLSCSQTLNHNVMYWYQQKSSQAPKLLFHYYDKDFNNEADTPDNFQSRRPNTSFCFLDIRSPGLGDTAMYLCATRGRFGTEAFFGQGTRLTVV.

The chain is built from TRBV6-1 and TRBJ2-7; D may correspond to TRBD1 or TRBD2 (5 bases each). This CDR3 is built from 15 residues. V lost 3 bases and J 2 bases, leaving 14 bases between the germline ends. Germline loops: CDR1 MNHNS, CDR2 SASEGT. The CDR3 region has the DNA TGTGCCAGCAGTGACCGGGGCGAACCGCCCTACGAGCAGTACTTC. Protein: CASSDRGEPPYEQYF.

V and J are TRBV6-5 and TRBJ2-1; 8 nucleotides agree with TRBD2. Trimming took 2 bases from V and 5 from J; bases not matched to a gene: 5. This CDR3 contains 15 residues. CDR1 MNHEY and CDR2 SVGAGI come from the germline V gene. The CDR3 region has the DNA TGTGCCAGCAGTTACATTAGCGGGACGGACAATGAGCAGTTCTTC. It encodes CASSYISGTDNEQFF.

The rearrangement joins TRBV15 to TRBJ1-2; D is undetermined. This CDR3 spans 14 amino acids. V lost 0 bases to trimming and J lost 4 bases, with 9 bases between them. Germline V gene sequence: CDR1 LNHNV, CDR2 YYDKDF (reference sequence). In DNA, the CDR3 is TGTGCCACCAGCAGAGAGGGTATTGGCTATGGCTACACCTTC. This codes for CATSREGIGYGYTF.

The chain couples TRBV19 to TRBJ2-2; 11 bases line up with TRBD1. Germline V gene data show CDR1 as LNHDA and CDR2 as SQIVND (reference sequence). The CDR3 consists of 17 residues. With 4 bases clipped from V and 5 bases from J, the junction kept 9 bases outside the gene matches. The CDR3 protein is CASSNRRDRGETGELFF. As DNA, the CDR3 is TGTGCCAGTAGTAATCGTAGGGACAGGGGGGAAACCGGGGAGCTGTTTTTT.

This chain connects TRBV6-5 to TRBJ2-7; TRBD1 matches 7 bases. The CDR3 has 15 residues. CDR1 and CDR2 (germline): MNHEY, SVGAGI. V lost 6 bases and J lost 0; bases outside the gene matches: 8. CDR3 nucleotides: TGTGCCAGCAGCCCCGGACAGGTACCCTCCTACGAGCAGTACTTC. It is translated as CASSPGQVPSYEQYF.

The chain links TRBV6-1 to TRBJ1-2; TRBD1 aligns across 7 bases. The CDR3 sequence is 15 residues long. Germline V gene lookup returns CDR1 MNHNS and CDR2 SASEGT. Trimming removed 8 bases from V and 3 bases from J; junction bases left unmatched: 12. CDR3 DNA sequence: TGTGCCAGCGCGGAAGGTTGGACAGGCGACTATGGCTACACCTTC. Translating it yields CASAEGWTGDYGYTF.

The chain combines TRBV27 with TRBJ2-2; D is tentatively TRBD1 or TRBD2 (5 bases each). V was cut by 2 bases and J by 0 bases, with 7 bases left in between. CDR1 MNHEY and CDR2 SMNVEV come from the germline V gene (reference sequence). This CDR3 contains 15 residues. The CDR3 here is CASSLEGPNTGELFF. CDR3 coding DNA: TGTGCCAGCAGTTTAGAGGGACCGAACACCGGGGAGCTGTTTTTT.

The chain is built from TRBV6-4 and TRBJ2-2, with D possibly matching TRBD1 (5 bases). Germline-derived CDR1 and CDR2 are MRHNA and SNTAGT. The CDR3 extends over 15 amino acids. Trimming removed 0 bases from V and 6 bases from J, with 11 bases in between. CDR3 sequence reads: CASSDSWQGPGELFF. CDR3 sequence (DNA): TGTGCCAGCAGTGACTCGTGGCAGGGTCCCGGGGAGCTGTTTTTT.

This chain uses TRBV7-8 with TRBJ2-3, with TRBD1 as a possible D gene (5 bases). Germline V gene data show CDR1 as SGHVS and CDR2 as FQNEAQ. The V end was cut by 5 bases, the J end by 3 bases, with 18 bases between. This CDR3 spans 16 amino acids. The CDR3 reads CASSRWTVQGTDTQYF. The CDR3 DNA reads TGTGCCAGCAGCCGGTGGACGGTTCAGGGAACAGATACGCAGTATTTT.